This T cell receptor (beta chain) was captured by sequencing in a study of graft-versus-host responses after intestinal transplantation. About the research overall: Among the recipients, transplants were multivisceral, liver-intestinal, or isolated intestinal. Findings and caveats of the study: Allografts from individuals with graft-donor T cell macrochimerism displayed high graft-versus-host to host-versus-graft clonal ratios. GvH clones appeared in recipient marrow, some first in ileum or blood.

Notes on this clone: Its specificity is not known.

Profiling relied on immunoSEQ multiplex PCR, and the TCRdb table lists in-frame clones only, not all of them. The sample shows about 20,000 clones, around 86% of them seen only once. The length of the CDR3 is 15 residues. CDR1 GTSNPN and CDR2 SVGIG come from the germline V gene (reference sequence). Unmatched junction bases numbered 12, after V lost 4 bases and J lost 9 bases. The rearrangement uses TRBV30 and TRBJ2-1, with 10 nucleotides matching TRBD1. The receptor comes from a human patient who received an intestinal transplant, so some T cells may come from the graft donor. The specimen comprised bone marrow, sampled 120 to 130 days after transplant. CDR3 nucleotide sequence: TGTGCCTGGATGTCCGGGACAGGGGTTTCTTTTGAGCAGTTCTTC. Encoded protein: CAWMSGTGVSFEQFF.